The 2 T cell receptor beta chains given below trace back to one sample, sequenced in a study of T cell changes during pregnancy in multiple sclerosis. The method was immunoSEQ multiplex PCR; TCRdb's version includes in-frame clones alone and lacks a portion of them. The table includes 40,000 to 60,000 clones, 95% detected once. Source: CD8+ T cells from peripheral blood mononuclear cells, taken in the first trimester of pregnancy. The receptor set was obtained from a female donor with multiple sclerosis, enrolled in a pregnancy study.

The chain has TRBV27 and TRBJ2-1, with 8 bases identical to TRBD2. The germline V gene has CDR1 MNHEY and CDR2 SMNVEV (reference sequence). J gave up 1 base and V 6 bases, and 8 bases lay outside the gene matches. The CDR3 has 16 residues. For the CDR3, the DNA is TGTGCCAGCAGGACCGGTCGGGAGGGGTCCTACAATGAGCAGTTCTTC. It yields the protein CASRTGREGSYNEQFF.

CDR3 coding DNA: TGTGCCAGCAGTGAAGCGGGACAGGGGGCAGTCGATGGCTACACCTTC. Protein: CASSEAGQGAVDGYTF. The chain uses TRBV2 and TRBJ1-2, with 12 positions matching TRBD1. Trimming cost V 0 bases and J 6 bases; bases outside gene matches: 5. This CDR3 is built from 16 residues. Germline-derived CDR1 and CDR2 are SNHLY and FYNNEI.